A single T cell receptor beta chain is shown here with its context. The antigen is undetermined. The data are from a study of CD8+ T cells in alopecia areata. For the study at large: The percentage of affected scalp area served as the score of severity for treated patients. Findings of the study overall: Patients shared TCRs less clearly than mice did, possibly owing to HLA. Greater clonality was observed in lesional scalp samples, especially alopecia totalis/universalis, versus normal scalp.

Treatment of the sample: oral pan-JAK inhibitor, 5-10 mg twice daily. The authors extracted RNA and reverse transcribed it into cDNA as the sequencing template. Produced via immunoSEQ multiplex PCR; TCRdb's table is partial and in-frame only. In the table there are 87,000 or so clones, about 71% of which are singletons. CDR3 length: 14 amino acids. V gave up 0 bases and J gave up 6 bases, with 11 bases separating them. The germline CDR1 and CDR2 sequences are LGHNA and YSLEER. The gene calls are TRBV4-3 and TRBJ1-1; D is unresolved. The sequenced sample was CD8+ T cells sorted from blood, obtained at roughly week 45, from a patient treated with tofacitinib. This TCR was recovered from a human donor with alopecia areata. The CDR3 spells CASSQDRGPSEAFF. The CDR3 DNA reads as TGCGCCAGCAGCCAAGACCGAGGCCCCTCTGAAGCTTTCTTT.